The clone carrying this T cell receptor (beta chain) was observed many times. The antigen is not known. Germline V lookup: CDR1 SGHTA, CDR2 FQGNSA. Trimming pared 5 bases from V and 5 bases from J, leaving 13 bases between. This CDR3 has 14 residues. TCRdb re-derived calls from the reads in MiXCR, one entry per CDR3 protein. Here the sample spans around 530,000 distinct CDR3 sequences, about a quarter being singletons. This specimen comes from a study of T cell repertoires in cytomegalovirus infection. Overall study: Through public TCR beta signatures, both CMV infection and matching HLA type were indicated.

General study results and limits: The response measured ex vivo was dominated by TCR beta clonotypes (HLA-C-restricted and CMV-specific). Based on cumulative public TCR beta family frequency, carriers of CMV plus the relevant HLA were identified.

The chain has TRBV7-2 and TRBJ1-5; D unclear. The receptor was isolated from a human donor in good health (CMV status not recorded). Some clones in this sample may be carry-over from other donors' samples. Sequences were obtained from PBMCs. The CDR3 region has the DNA TGTGCCAGCAGCCCAAACGGCCCTCATCAGCCCCAGCATTTT. Its protein is CASSPNGPHQPQHF.